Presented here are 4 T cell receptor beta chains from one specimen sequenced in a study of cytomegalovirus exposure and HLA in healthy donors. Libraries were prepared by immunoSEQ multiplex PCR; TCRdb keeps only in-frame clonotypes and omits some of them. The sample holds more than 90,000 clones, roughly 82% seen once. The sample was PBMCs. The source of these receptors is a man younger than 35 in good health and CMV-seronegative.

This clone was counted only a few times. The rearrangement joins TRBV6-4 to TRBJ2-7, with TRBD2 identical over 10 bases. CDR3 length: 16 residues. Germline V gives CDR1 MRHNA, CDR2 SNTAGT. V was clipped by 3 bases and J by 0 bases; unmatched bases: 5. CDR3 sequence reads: CASSELAGVPSYEQYF. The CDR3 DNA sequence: TGTGCCAGCAGTGAGCTAGCGGGAGTCCCCTCCTACGAGCAGTACTTC.

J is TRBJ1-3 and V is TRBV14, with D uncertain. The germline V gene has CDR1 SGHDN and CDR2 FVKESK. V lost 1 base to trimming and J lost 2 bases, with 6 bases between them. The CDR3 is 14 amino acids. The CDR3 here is CASSQGLAGNTIYF. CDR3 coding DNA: TGTGCCAGCAGCCAAGGATTAGCTGGAAACACCATATATTTT.

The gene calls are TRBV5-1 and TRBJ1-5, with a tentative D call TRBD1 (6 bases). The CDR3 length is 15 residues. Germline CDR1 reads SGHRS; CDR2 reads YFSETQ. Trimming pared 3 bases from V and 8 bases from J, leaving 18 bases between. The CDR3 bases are TGCGCCAGCAGCTCGGACTTTGGGGGCAAGGAGCCCCAGCATTTT. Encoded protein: CASSSDFGGKEPQHF.

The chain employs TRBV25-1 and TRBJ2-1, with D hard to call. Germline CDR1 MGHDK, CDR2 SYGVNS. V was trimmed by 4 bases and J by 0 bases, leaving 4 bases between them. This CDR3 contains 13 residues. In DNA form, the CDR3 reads TGTGCCAGCAGTGCCCGCTCCTACAATGAGCAGTTCTTC. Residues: CASSARSYNEQFF.